This T cell receptor beta chain was recovered during a study of a mutant IDH1 vaccine in newly diagnosed glioma. With regard to this clone: Its antigen is as yet unknown.

The time point is: week 23, last vaccination. Each dose of the vaccine consisted of 300 ug of mutant IDH1 20-mer peptide, with topical imiquimod. The method was immunoSEQ multiplex PCR; TCRdb's version includes in-frame clones alone and lacks a portion of them. Of around 56,000 clones listed, about three quarters are singletons. Germline V CDR1 and CDR2: ENHRY, SYGVKD. V lost 2 bases and J lost 4; bases outside the gene matches: 5. The CDR3 is 15 amino acids. The gene calls are TRBV10-3 and TRBJ1-5; 7 bases agree with TRBD1. This receptor was identified in a woman aged 40-49 years with glioma. Some clones in this sample may be carry-over from other donors' samples. The sequences come from PBMCs, collected from a glioma patient whose treatment included an IDH1 peptide vaccine. CDR3 amino acids: CAISENRGENQPQHF. The CDR3 DNA follows: TGTGCCATCAGTGAGAACAGGGGCGAGAATCAGCCCCAGCATTTT.